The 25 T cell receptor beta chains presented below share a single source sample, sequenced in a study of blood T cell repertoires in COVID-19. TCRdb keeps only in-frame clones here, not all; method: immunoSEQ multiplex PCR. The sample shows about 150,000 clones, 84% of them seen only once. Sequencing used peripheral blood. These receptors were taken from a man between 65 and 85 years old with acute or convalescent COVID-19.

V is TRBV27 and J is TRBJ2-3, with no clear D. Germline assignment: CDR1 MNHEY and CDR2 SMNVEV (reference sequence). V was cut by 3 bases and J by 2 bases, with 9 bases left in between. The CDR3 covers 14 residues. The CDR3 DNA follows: TGTGCCAGCAGTTTTATTACAGACACAGATACGCAGTATTTT. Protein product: CASSFITDTDTQYF.

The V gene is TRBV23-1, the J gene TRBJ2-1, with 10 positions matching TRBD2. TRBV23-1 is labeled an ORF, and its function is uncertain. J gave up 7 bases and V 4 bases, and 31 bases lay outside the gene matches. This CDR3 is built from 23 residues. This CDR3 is CASSRPSYSHFNQLAGSRNEQFF. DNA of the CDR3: TGCGCCAGCAGTCGACCCTCTTATTCCCACTTCAACCAACTAGCGGGAAGTCGGAATGAGCAGTTCTTC.

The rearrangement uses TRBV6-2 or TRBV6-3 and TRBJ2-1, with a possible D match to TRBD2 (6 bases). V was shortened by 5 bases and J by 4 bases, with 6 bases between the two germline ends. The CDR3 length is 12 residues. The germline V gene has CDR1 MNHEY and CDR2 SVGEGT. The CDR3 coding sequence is TGTGCCAGCAGTGGGACTTACAATGAGCAGTTCTTC. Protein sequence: CASSGTYNEQFF.

The DNA of the CDR3 is TGTGCCAGCAGTCCCGGGACTAGCGGGAGTCGGTTCTTC. Translated: CASSPGTSGSRFF. This chain connects TRBV12-3 or TRBV12-4 to TRBJ2-1; TRBD2 matches at 14 bases. The CDR3 runs to 13 residues. V was pared by 5 bases and J by 15 bases, with 6 bases of the junction left unmatched.

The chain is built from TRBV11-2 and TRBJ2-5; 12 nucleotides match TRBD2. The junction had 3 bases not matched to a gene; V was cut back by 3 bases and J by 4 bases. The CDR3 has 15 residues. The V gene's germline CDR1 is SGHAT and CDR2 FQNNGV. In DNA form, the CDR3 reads TGTGCCAGCAGCTTGCCGGGACTAGCGGGAGAGACCCAGTACTTC. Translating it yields CASSLPGLAGETQYF.

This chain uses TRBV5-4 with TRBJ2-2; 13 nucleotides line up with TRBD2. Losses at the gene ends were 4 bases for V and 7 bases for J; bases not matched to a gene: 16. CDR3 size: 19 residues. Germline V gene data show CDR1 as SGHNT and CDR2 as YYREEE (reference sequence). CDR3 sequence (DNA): TGTGCCAGCAGCCCTCAACGGACTAGCGGGAGCGGGAAGGTCGGGGAGCTGTTTTTT. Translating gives CASSPQRTSGSGKVGELFF.

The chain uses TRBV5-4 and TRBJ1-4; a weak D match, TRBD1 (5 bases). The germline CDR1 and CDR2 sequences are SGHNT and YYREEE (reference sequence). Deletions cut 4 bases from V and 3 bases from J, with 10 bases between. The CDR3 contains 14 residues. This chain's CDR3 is CASSRGGSNEKLFF. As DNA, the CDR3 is TGTGCCAGCAGCCGGGGGGGGTCTAATGAAAAACTGTTTTTT.

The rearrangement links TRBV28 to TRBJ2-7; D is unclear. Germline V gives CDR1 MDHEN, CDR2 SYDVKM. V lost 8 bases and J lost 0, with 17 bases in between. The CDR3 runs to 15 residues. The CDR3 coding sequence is TGTGCCAGCCGTCTGGCCTTGGGCAGCTCCTACGAGCAGTACTTC. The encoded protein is CASRLALGSSYEQYF.

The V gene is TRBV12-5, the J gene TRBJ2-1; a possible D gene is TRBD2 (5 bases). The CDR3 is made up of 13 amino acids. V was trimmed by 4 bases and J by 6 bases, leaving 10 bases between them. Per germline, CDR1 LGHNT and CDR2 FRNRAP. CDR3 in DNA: TGTGCTAGTGGTTCCATAGGGAGCAATGAGCAGTTCTTC. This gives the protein CASGSIGSNEQFF.

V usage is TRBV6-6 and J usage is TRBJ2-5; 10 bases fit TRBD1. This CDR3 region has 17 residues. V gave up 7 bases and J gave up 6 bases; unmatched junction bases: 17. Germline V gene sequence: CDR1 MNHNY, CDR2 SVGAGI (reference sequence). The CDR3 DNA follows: TGTGCCAGCAATCGACAGGGGGCTAGCGAGGGATCGAAGACCCAGTACTTC. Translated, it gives CASNRQGASEGSKTQYF.

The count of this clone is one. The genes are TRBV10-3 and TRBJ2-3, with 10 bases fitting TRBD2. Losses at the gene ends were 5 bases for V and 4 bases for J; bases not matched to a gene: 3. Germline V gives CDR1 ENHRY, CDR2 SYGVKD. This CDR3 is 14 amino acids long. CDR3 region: CAISSGGAADTQYF. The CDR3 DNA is TGTGCCATCAGTAGCGGGGGGGCGGCAGATACGCAGTATTTT.

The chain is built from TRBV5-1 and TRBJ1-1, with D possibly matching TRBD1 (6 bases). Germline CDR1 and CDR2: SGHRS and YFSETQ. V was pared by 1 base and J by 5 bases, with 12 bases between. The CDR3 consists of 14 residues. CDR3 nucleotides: TGCGCCAGCAGCTTGACAGGGACGTCGACTGAAGCTTTCTTT. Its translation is CASSLTGTSTEAFF.

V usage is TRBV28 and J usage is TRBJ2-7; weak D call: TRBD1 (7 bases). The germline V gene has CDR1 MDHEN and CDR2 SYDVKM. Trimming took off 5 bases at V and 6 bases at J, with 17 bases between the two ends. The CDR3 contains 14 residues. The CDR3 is CASSGATGRIEQYF. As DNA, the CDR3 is TGTGCCAGCAGTGGAGCGACAGGGAGGATCGAGCAGTACTTC.

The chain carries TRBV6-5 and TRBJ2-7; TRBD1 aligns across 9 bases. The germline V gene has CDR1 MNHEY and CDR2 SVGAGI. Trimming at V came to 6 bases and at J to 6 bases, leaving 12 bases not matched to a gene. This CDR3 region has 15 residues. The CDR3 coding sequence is TGTGCCAGCAGGACGATACAGGGGGCGCCTCGCGAGCAGTACTTC. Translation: CASRTIQGAPREQYF.

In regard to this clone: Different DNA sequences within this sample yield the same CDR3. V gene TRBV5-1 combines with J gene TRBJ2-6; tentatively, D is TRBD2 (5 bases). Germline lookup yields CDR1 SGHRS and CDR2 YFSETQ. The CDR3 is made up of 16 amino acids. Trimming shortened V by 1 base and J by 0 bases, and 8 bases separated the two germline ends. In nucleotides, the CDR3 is TGCGCCAGCAGCTTGAGTGGGAGCTCTGGGGCCAACGTCCTGACTTTC. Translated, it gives CASSLSGSSGANVLTF.

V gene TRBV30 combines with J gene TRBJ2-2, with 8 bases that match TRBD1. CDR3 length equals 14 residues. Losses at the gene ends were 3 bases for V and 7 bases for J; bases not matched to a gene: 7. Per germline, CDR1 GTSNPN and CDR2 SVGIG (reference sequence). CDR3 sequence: CAWRGPGGFGELFF. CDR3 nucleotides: TGTGCCTGGAGGGGACCAGGGGGCTTCGGGGAGCTGTTTTTT.

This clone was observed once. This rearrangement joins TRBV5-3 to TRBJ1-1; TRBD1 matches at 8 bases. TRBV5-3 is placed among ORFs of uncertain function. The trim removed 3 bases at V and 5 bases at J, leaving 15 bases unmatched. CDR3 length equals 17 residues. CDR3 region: CARSSRQTGAGRTEAFF. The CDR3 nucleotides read TGTGCCAGAAGCTCCCGGCAGACAGGGGCAGGGAGAACTGAAGCTTTCTTT.

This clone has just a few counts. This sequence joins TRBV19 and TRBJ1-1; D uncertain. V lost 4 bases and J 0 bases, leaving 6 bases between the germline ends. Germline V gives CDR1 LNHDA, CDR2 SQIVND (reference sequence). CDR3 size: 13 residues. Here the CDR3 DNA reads TGTGCCAGTAGTAAGGAGATGAACACTGAAGCTTTCTTT. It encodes CASSKEMNTEAFF.

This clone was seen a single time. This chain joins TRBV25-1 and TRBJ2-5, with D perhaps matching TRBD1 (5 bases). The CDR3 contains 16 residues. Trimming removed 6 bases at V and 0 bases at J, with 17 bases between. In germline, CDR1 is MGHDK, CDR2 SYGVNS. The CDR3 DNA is TGTGCCAGCAGGATGGCTGGGGCCCATTACCAAGAGACCCAGTACTTC. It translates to CASRMAGAHYQETQYF.

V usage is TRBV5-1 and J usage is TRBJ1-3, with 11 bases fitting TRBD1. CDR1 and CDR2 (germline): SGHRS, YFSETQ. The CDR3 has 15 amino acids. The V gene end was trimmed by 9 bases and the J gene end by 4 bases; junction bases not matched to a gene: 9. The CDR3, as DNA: TGCGCCACCGGGACAGGGGGACGAGGCGGAAACACCATATATTTT. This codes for CATGTGGRGGNTIYF.

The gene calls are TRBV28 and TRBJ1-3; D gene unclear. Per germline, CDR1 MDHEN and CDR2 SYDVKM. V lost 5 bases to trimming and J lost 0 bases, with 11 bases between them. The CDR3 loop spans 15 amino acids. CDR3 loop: CASSLQIISGNTIYF. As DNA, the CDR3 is TGTGCCAGCAGTCTTCAGATTATCTCTGGAAACACCATATATTTT. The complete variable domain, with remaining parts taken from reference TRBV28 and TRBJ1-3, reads DVKVTQSSRYLVKRTGEKVFLECVQDMDHENMFWYRQDPGLGLRLIYFSYDVKMKEKGDIPEGYSVSREKKERFSLILESASTNQTSMYLCASSLQIISGNTIYFGEGSWLTVV.

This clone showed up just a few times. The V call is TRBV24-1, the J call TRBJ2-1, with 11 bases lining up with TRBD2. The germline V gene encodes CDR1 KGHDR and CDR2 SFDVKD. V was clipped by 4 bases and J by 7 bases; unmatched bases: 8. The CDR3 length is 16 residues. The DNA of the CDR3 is TGTGCCACCAGTGACCCTACTAGCGGGAGTGAGAATGAGCAGTTCTTC. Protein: CATSDPTSGSENEQFF.

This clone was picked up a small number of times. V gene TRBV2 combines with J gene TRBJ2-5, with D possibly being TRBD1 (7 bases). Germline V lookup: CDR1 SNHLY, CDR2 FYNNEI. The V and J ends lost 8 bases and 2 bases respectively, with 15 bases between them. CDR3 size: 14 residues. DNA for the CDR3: TGTGCCAGCGGGGGGACAGCGACTCAAGAGACCCAGTACTTC. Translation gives CASGGTATQETQYF.

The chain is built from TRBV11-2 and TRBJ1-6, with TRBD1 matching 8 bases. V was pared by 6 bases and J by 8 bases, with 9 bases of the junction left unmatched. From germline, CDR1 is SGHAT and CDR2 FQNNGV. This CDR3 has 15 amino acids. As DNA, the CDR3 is TGTGCCAGCAGGATAGACAGGGGAGGTCATTCACCCCTCCACTTT. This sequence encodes CASRIDRGGHSPLHF.

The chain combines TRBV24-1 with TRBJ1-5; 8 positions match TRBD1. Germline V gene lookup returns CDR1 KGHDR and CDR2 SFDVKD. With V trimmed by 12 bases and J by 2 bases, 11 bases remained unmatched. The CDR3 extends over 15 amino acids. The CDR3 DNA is TGTGCCCCAAATTACCAGGGGGCGCGCAATCAGCCCCAGCATTTT. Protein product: CAPNYQGARNQPQHF.